This T cell receptor beta chain is drawn from a study of T cell responses to AZD1222 COVID-19 vaccine. Libraries were prepared by immunoSEQ multiplex PCR; TCRdb keeps only in-frame clonotypes and omits some of them. The table includes around 100,000 clones, approximately 83% detected once. The V and J ends lost 6 bases and 4 bases, in that order; junction bases with no gene match: 7. CDR1 and CDR2 (germline): SGHDN, FVKESK. The CDR3 contains 16 residues. Study-level results: There were mostly white British donors and more females than males, and clonal diversity was possibly underestimated.

Worth noting for this clone: Its matching antigen is unknown.

The chain is built from TRBV14 and TRBJ2-2, with 11 bases that match TRBD1. The receptor was isolated from an adult in good health. The specimen comprised peripheral blood, sampled on day 0 of AZD1222 vaccination. CDR3: CASSHGQGAVTGELFF. The CDR3 region has the DNA TGTGCCAGCAGTCACGGACAGGGGGCGGTCACCGGGGAGCTGTTTTTT.